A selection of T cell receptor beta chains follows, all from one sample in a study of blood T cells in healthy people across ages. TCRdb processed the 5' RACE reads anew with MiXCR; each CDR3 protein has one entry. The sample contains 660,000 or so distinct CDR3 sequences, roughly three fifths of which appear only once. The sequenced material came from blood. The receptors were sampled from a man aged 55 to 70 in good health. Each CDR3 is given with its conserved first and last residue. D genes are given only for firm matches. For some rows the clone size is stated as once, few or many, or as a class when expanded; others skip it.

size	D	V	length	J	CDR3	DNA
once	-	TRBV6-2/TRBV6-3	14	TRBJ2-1	CASSYPRPNSEQFF	TGTGCCAGCAGTTACCCACGCCCTAATTCGGAGCAGTTCTTC
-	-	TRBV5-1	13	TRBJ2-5	CASSPYPQETQYF	TGCGCCAGCAGCCCTTACCCCCAAGAGACCCAGTACTTC
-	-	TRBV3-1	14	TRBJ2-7	CASSQDAASYEQYF	TGTGCCAGCAGCCAAGACGCCGCATCCTACGAGCAGTACTTC
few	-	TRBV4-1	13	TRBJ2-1	CASRGGGHNEQFF	TGCGCCAGCCGGGGAGGGGGTCACAATGAGCAGTTCTTC
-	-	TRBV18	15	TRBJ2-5	CASSPTGGINGEQYF	TGTGCCAGCTCACCAACTGGGGGTATTAACGGGGAGCAGTACTTC
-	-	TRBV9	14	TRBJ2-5	CASSLSPGGETQYF	TGTGCCAGCAGCTTGAGTCCGGGTGGGGAGACCCAGTACTTC
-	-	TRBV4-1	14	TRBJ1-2	CGSSQDGRSGGYTF	TGCGGCAGCAGCCAAGATGGGAGATCGGGGGGCTACACCTTC
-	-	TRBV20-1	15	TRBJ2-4	CSARSVGLAKNIQYF	TGCAGTGCTAGATCGGTGGGCCTAGCCAAAAACATTCAGTACTTC
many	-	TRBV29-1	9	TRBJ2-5	CSVEETQYF	TGCAGCGTTGAAGAGACCCAGTACTTC
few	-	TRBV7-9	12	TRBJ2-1	CASSYRGNEQFF	TGTGCCAGCAGCTACAGAGGGAATGAGCAGTTCTTC
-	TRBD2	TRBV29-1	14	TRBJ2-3	CSVGYGGDADTQYF	TGCAGCGTCGGGTACGGGGGGGACGCAGATACGCAGTATTTT
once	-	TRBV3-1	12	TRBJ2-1	CASRPVYNEQFF	TGTGCCAGCAGACCCGTATACAATGAGCAGTTCTTC
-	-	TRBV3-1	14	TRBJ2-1	CASSSTGRYETQFF	TGTGCCAGCAGCTCAACCGGACGATACGAGACCCAGTTCTTC
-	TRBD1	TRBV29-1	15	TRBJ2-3	CSVEDGTGGIGTRYF	TGCAGCGTTGAAGATGGAACAGGGGGGATAGGTACGCGGTATTTT
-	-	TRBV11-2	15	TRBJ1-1	CASKRGTGSSTEAFF	TGTGCCAGCAAACGGGGAACAGGGAGTAGCACTGAAGCTTTCTTT
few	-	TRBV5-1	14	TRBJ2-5	CASTPGLGLETQYF	TGCGCCAGCACCCCGGGTTTGGGGTTGGAGACCCAGTACTTC
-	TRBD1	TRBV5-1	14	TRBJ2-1	CASSWGQKGNEQFF	TGCGCCAGCAGCTGGGGACAGAAAGGCAATGAGCAGTTCTTC
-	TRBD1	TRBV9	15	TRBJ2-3	CASSADRLVTDTQYF	TGTGCCAGCAGCGCGGACAGGCTAGTTACAGATACGCAGTATTTT
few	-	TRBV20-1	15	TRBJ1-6	CSARVSTGEDSPLHF	TGCAGTGCTAGAGTATCGACGGGGGAGGATTCACCCCTCCACTTT
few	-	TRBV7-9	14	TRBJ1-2	CASSTLSDGYGYTF	TGTGCCAGCAGCACCCTTTCGGACGGCTATGGCTACACCTTC
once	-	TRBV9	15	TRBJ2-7	CASSVEPGAGYEQYF	TGTGCCAGCAGCGTAGAGCCGGGGGCTGGCTACGAGCAGTACTTC
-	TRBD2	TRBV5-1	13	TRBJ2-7	CASKGGSTYEQYF	TGCGCCAGCAAGGGAGGGTCGACGTACGAGCAGTACTTC
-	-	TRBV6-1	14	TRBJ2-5	CASKADYIYGAQYF	TGTGCCAGCAAAGCGGACTACATATATGGAGCCCAGTACTTC
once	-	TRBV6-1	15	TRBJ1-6	CASSESGYANSPLHF	TGTGCCAGCAGTGAATCCGGGTACGCGAATTCACCCCTCCACTTT
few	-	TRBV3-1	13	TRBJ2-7	CASSQEGEYEQYF	TGTGCCAGCAGCCAAGAGGGAGAGTACGAGCAGTACTTC
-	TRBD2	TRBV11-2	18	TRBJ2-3	CASSPTATSGGSTDTQYF	TGTGCCAGCAGCCCAACCGCGACTAGCGGGGGTAGCACAGATACGCAGTATTTT
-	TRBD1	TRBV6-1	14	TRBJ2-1	CASQPGQASNEQFF	TGTGCCAGCCAGCCGGGACAGGCCTCCAATGAGCAGTTCTTC
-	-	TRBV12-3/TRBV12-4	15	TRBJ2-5	CASRPGQSYPTKQYF	TGTGCCAGCAGGCCCGGACAGTCCTATCCTACGAAGCAGTACTTC
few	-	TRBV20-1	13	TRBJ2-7	CSARKGIAYEQYF	TGCAGTGCTAGGAAGGGGATTGCCTACGAGCAGTACTTC
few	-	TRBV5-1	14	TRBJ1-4	CASRGNTGGEKLFF	TGCGCCAGCCGGGGGAACACGGGAGGTGAAAAACTGTTTTTT
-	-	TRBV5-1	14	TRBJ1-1	CASSLTGVRTEAFF	TGCGCCAGCAGCCTTACGGGGGTTCGCACTGAAGCTTTCTTT
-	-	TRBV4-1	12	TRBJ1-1	CAGSGIGTEAFF	TGCGCCGGCTCGGGGATAGGAACTGAAGCTTTCTTT
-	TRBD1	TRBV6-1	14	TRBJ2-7	CASKFGTGQYEQYF	TGTGCCAGCAAATTTGGGACAGGGCAATACGAGCAGTACTTC
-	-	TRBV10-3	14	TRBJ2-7	CAITRDANSYEQYF	TGTGCCATCACTAGGGACGCCAACTCCTACGAGCAGTACTTC
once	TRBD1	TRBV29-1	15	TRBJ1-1	CSAIFTGTANTEAFF	TGCAGCGCCATTTTTACCGGGACAGCAAACACTGAAGCTTTCTTT
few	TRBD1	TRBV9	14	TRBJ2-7	CASSVEDRMYEQYF	TGTGCCAGCAGCGTAGAGGACAGGATGTACGAGCAGTACTTC
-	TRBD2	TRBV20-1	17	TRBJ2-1	CSASKSLAGGLYNEQFF	TGCAGTGCTTCGAAGAGCCTAGCGGGGGGCCTATACAATGAGCAGTTCTTC
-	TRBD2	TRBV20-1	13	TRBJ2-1	CSARGGLGNEQFF	TGCAGTGCCCGGGGGGGCCTTGGGAATGAGCAGTTCTTC
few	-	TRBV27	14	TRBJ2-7	CASSLSGRTYEQYF	TGTGCCAGCAGTTTAAGCGGCAGGACCTACGAGCAGTACTTC
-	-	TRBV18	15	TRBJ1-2	CASSPGGSANYGYTF	TGTGCCAGCTCACCTGGCGGCAGTGCTAACTATGGCTACACCTTC
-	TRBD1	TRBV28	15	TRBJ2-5	CASTRPGQGEEAQYF	TGTGCCAGCACCCGGCCGGGACAGGGAGAAGAGGCCCAGTACTTC
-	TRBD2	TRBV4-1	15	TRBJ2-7	CASSQVWGGPYEQYF	TGCGCCAGCAGCCAGGTGTGGGGGGGACCCTACGAGCAGTACTTC
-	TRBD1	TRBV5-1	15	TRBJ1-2	CASSVGQEANYGYTF	TGCGCCAGCAGCGTTGGACAGGAAGCTAACTATGGCTACACCTTC
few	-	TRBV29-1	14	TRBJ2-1	CSAEWGPNNVEQFF	TGCAGCGCTGAATGGGGTCCCAATAACGTTGAGCAGTTCTTC